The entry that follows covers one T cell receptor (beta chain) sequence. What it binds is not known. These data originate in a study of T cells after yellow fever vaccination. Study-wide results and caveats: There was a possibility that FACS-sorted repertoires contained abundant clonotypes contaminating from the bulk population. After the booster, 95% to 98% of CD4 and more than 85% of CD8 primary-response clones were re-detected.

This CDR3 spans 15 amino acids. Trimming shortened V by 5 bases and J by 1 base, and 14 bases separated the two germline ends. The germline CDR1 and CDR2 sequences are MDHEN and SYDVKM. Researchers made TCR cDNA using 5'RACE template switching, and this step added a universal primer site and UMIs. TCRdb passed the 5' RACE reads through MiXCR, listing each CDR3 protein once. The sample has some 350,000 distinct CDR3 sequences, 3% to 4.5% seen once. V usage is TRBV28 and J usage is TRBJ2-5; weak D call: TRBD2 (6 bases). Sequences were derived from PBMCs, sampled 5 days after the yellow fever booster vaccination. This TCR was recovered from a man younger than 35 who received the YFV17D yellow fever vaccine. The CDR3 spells CASSPLKGGQETQYF. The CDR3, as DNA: TGTGCCAGCAGTCCTCTCAAGGGAGGCCAAGAGACCCAGTACTTC.